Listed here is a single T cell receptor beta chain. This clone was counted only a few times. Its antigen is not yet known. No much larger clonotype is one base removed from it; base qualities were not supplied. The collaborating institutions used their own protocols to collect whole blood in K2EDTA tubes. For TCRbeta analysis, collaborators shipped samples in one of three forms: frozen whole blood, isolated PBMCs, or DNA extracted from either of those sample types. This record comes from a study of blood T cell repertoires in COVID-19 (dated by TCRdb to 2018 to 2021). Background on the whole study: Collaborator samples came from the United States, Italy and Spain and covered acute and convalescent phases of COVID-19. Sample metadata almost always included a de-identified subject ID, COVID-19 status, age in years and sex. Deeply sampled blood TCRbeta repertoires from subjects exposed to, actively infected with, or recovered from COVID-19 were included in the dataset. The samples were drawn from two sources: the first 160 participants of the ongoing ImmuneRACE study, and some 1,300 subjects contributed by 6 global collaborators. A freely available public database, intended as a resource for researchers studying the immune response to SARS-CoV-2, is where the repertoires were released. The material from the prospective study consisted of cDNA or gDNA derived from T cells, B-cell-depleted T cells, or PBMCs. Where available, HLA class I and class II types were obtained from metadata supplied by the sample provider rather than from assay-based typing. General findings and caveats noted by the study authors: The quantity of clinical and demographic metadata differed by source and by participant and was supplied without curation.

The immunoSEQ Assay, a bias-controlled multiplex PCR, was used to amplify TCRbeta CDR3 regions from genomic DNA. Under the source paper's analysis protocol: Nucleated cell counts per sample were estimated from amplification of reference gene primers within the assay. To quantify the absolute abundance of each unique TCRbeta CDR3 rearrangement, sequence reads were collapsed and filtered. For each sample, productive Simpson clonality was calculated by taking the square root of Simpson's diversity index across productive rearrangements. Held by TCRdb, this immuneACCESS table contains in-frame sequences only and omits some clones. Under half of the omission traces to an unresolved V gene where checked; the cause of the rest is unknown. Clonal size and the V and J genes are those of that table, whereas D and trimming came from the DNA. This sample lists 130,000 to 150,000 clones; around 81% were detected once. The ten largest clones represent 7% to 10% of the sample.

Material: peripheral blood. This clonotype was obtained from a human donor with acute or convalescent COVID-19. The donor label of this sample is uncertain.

The CDR3 protein: CATSDLGGETQYF. In nucleotides, the sequence is TGTGCCACCAGTGATTTGGGGGGGGAGACCCAGTACTTC. The sequence is built from TRBV24-1 and TRBJ2-5; matching of 6 bases hints at TRBD2 as the D gene. Via the germline V gene, CDR1 is KGHDR and CDR2 SFDVKD. The V and J ends are trimmed by 0 bases and 5 bases, leaving 6 bases between them. The CDR3 holds 13 amino acids from the cysteine to the phenylalanine. Only the CDR3 region is kept as DNA, spanning 39 bases read in frame from base 1.